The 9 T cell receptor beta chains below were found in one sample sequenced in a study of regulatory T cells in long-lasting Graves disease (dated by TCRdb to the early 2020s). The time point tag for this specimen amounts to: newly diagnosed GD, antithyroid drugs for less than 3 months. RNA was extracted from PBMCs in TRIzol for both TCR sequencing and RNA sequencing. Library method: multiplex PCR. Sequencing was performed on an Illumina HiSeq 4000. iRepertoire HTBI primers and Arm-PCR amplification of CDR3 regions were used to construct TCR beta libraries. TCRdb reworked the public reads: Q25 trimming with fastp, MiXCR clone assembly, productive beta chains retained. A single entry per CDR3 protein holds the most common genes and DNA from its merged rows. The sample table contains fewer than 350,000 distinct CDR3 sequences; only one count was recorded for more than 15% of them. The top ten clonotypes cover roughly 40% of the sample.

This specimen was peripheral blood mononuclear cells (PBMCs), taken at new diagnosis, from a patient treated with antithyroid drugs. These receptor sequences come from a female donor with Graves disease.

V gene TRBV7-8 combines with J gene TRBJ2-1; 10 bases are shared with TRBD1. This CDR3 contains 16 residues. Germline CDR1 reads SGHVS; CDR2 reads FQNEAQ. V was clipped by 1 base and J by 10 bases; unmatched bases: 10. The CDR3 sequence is CASSLEGTGVSYEQFF. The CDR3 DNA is TGTGCCAGCAGCTTAGAGGGGACAGGGGTTTCCTACGAGCAGTTCTTC.

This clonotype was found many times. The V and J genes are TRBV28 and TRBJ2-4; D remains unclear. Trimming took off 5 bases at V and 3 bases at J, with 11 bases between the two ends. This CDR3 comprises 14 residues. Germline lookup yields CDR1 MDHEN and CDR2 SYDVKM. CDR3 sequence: CASSPPGVKNIQYF. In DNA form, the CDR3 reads TGTGCCAGCAGTCCCCCCGGAGTCAAAAACATTCAGTACTTC.

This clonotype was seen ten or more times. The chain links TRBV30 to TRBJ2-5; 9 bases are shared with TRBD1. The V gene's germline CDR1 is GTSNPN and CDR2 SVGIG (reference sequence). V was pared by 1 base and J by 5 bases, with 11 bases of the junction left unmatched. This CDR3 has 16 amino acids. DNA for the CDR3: TGTGCCTGGAGTGGATACAGGGGGCAGATAGGGGAGACCCAGTACTTC. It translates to CAWSGYRGQIGETQYF.

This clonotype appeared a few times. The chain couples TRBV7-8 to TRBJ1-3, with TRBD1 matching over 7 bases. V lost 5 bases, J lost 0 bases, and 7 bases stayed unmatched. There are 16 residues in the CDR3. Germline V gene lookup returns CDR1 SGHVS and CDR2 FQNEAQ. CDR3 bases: TGTGCCAGCAGCCCATCGACAGGGCACTCTGGAAACACCATATATTTT. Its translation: CASSPSTGHSGNTIYF.

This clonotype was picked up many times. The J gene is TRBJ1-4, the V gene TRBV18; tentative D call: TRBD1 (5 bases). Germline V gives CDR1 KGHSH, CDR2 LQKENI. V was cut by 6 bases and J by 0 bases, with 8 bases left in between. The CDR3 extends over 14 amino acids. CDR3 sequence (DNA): TGTGCCAGCTCCCGGGGGGCAACTAATGAAAAACTGTTTTTT. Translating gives CASSRGATNEKLFF.

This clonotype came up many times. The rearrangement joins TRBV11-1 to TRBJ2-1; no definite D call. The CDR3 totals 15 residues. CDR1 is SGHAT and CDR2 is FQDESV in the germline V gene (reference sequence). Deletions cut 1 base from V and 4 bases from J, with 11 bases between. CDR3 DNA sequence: TGTGCCAGCAGCTTAGATCGGCCTGTTTACAATGAGCAGTTCTTC. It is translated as CASSLDRPVYNEQFF. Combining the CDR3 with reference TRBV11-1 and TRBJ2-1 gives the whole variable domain EAEVAQSPRYKITEKSQAVAFWCDPISGHATLYWYRQILGQGPELLVQFQDESVVDDSQLPKDRFSAERLKGVDSTLKIQPAELGDSAMYLCASSLDRPVYNEQFFGPGTRLTVL.

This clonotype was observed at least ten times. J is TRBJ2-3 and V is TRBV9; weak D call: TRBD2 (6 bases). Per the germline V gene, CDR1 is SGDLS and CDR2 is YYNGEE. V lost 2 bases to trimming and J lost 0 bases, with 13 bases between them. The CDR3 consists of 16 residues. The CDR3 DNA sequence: TGTGCCAGCAGCGTGGAGGGACTTTCCAGCACAGATACGCAGTATTTT. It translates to CASSVEGLSSTDTQYF. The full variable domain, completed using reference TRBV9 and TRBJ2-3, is DSGVTQTPKHLITATGQRVTLRCSPRSGDLSVYWYQQSLDQGLQFLIQYYNGEERAKGNILERFSAQQFPDLHSELNLSSLELGDSALYFCASSVEGLSSTDTQYFGPGTRLTVL.

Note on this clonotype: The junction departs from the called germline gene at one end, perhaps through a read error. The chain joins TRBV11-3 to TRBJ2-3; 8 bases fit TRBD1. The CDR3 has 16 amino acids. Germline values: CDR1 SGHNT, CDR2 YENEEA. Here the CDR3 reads CASSLEGRGRRDPQYF. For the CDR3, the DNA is TGTGCCAGCAGCTTAGAAGGCAGGGGGCGTCGAGATCCGCAGTATTTT.

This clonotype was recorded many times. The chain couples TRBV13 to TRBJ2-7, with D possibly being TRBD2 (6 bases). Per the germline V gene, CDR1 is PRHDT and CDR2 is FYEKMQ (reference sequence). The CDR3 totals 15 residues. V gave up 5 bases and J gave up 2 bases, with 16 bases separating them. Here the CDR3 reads CASSAAGRKTYEQYF. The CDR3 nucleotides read TGTGCCAGCAGCGCTGCGGGACGTAAGACCTACGAGCAGTACTTC.